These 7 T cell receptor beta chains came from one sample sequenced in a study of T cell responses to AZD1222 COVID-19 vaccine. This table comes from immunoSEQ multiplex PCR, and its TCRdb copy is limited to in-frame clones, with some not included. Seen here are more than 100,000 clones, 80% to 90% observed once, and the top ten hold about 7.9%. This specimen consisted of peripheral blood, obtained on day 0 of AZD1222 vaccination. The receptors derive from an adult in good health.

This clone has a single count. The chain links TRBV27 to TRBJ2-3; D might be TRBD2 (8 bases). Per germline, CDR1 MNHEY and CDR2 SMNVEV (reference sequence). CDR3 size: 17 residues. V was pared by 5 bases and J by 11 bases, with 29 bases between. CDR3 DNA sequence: TGTGCCAGCAGTCCGGGAGGGTGGGGACAGAGAATTCGGAAGCAGTATTTT. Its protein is CASSPGGWGQRIRKQYF.

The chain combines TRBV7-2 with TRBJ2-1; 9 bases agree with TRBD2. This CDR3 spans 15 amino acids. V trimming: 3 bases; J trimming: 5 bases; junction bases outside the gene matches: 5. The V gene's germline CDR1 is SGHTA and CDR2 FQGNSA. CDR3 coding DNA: TGTGCCAGCAGCTTGACTAGCGGAGTCGACAATGAGCAGTTCTTC. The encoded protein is CASSLTSGVDNEQFF.

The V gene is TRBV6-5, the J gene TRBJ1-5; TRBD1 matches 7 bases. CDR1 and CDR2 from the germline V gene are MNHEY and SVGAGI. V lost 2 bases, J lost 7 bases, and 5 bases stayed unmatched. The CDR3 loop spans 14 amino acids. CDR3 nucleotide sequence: TGTGCCAGCAGTTACGGACAGGTCGGGCAGCCCCAGCATTTT. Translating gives CASSYGQVGQPQHF.

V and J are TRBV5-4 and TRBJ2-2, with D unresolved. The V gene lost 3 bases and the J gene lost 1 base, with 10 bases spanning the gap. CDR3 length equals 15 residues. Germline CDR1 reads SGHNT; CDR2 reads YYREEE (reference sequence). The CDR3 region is CASSYRTVNTGELFF. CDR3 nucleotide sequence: TGTGCCAGCAGCTACCGGACGGTGAACACCGGGGAGCTGTTTTTT.

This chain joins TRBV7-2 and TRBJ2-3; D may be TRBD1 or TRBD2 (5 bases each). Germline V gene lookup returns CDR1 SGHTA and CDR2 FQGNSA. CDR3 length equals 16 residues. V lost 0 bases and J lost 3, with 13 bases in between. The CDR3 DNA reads TGTGCCAGCAGCTTAGCCCGGGGCCGACCGACAGATACGCAGTATTTT. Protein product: CASSLARGRPTDTQYF.

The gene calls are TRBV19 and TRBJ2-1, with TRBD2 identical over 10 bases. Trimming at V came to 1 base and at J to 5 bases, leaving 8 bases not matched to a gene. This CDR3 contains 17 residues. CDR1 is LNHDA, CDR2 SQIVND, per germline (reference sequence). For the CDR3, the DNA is TGTGCCAGTAGTATAGCGTCCGGACTAGCGGTCCACAATGAGCAGTTCTTC. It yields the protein CASSIASGLAVHNEQFF.

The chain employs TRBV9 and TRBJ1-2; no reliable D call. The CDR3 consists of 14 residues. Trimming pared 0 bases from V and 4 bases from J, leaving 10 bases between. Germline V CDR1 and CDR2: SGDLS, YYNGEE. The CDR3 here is CASSVAGGGYGYTF. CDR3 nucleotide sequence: TGTGCCAGCAGCGTAGCCGGCGGAGGCTATGGCTACACCTTC. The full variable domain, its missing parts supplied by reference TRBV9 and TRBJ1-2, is DSGVTQTPKHLITATGQRVTLRCSPRSGDLSVYWYQQSLDQGLQFLIQYYNGEERAKGNILERFSAQQFPDLHSELNLSSLELGDSALYFCASSVAGGGYGYTFGSGTRLTVV.